These 25 T cell receptor beta chains were all obtained from the same sample, sequenced in a study of memory B cells and T cells in multiple sclerosis. Here immunoSEQ multiplex PCR was the method, and the copy in TCRdb shows in-frame clones only, minus some. In the table there are roughly 14,000 clones, almost 70% of which are singletons. The source material was memory (CD45RO+) CD4+ T cells from blood. The receptors come from a human donor with multiple sclerosis.

The chain employs TRBV6-4 and TRBJ2-1; 8 bases are a match to TRBD2. Germline values: CDR1 MRHNA, CDR2 SNTAGT. With 4 bases clipped from V and 4 bases from J, the junction kept 3 bases outside the gene matches. This CDR3 has 14 amino acids. CDR3 sequence reads: CASSASGSYNEQFF. As DNA, the CDR3 is TGTGCCAGCAGTGCTAGCGGGTCTTACAATGAGCAGTTCTTC.

The V and J genes are TRBV29-1 and TRBJ2-3; D is undetermined. V lost 3 bases to trimming and J lost 6 bases, with 7 bases between them. CDR1 is SQVTM, CDR2 ANQGSEA, per germline. The CDR3 loop spans 11 amino acids. CDR3: CSVEAWDTQYF. In nucleotides, the CDR3 is TGCAGCGTTGAGGCCTGGGATACGCAGTATTTT.

The CDR3 DNA sequence: TGTGCCAGCAGTCCTCAGGGCCCTGGGCAGTTCTTC. Its protein product is CASSPQGPGQFF. This chain links TRBV27 with TRBJ2-1; possibly TRBD1 for D (5 bases). The CDR3 sequence is 12 residues long. Per germline, CDR1 MNHEY and CDR2 SMNVEV (reference sequence). The V end was cut by 5 bases, the J end by 12 bases, with 14 bases between.

The genes are TRBV19 and TRBJ2-1, with no clear D. This CDR3 is built from 14 residues. CDR1 and CDR2 (germline): LNHDA, SQIVND (reference sequence). V was shortened by 2 bases and J by 4 bases, with 9 bases between the two germline ends. Here the CDR3 DNA reads TGTGCCAGTAGTATACGAGGTCTATACAATGAGCAGTTCTTC. Protein: CASSIRGLYNEQFF. Filled out from reference TRBV19 and TRBJ2-1, the complete variable domain reads DGGITQSPKYLFRKEGQNVTLSCEQNLNHDAMYWYRQDPGQGLRLIYYSQIVNDFQKGDIAEGYSVSREKKESFPLTVTSAQKNPTAFYLCASSIRGLYNEQFFGPGTRLTVL.

This clone appeared once. V and J are TRBV5-1 and TRBJ2-2; no definite D call. This CDR3 has 14 residues. Germline V CDR1 and CDR2: SGHRS, YFSETQ. Trimming removed 2 bases at V and 7 bases at J, with 12 bases between. Written as DNA, the CDR3 is TGCGCCAGCAGCTTAGCGATTAGTCTCGGGGAGCTGTTTTTT. This translates into CASSLAISLGELFF.

The rearrangement uses TRBV6-5 and TRBJ2-1; D not certain. Germline CDR1 is MNHEY and CDR2 is SVGAGI. The CDR3 runs 15 residues. V was pared by 6 bases and J by 0 bases, with 12 bases between. Written as DNA, the CDR3 is TGTGCCAGCAGACCTAGATCGAGCTCCTACAATGAGCAGTTCTTC. It specifies CASRPRSSSYNEQFF.

This clone appeared a few times. V gene TRBV4-1 combines with J gene TRBJ1-2; perhaps TRBD1 as D (5 bases). Germline V CDR1 and CDR2: MGHRA, YSYEKL. This CDR3 is built from 14 residues. The germline V and J ends were trimmed by 0 bases and 7 bases, with 12 bases remaining between them. The CDR3 DNA follows: TGCGCCAGCAGCCAAGAGGAGGGGCGCCCTGGCTACACCTTC. This translates into CASSQEEGRPGYTF.

This clone showed up just once. This chain connects TRBV5-1 to TRBJ1-1; no clear D gene. Germline CDR1 SGHRS, CDR2 YFSETQ. Between the trimmed V and J ends, which lost 0 bases and 4 bases, there was a span of 10 bases. The CDR3 contains 14 residues. The CDR3 protein is CASSLARGPTEAFF. The CDR3 DNA reads as TGCGCCAGCAGCTTGGCGAGAGGGCCCACTGAAGCTTTCTTT.

The chain employs TRBV19 and TRBJ2-5; 12 bases line up with TRBD1. The CDR3 has 15 residues. Germline CDR1 is LNHDA and CDR2 is SQIVND (reference sequence). V was pared by 3 bases and J by 11 bases, with 10 bases of the junction left unmatched. The CDR3 region is CASSIAGQGAEEQYF. In DNA form, the CDR3 reads TGTGCCAGTAGTATCGCGGGACAGGGGGCGGAAGAGCAGTACTTC.

The chain employs TRBV15 and TRBJ2-3; D is unclear. From germline, CDR1 is LNHNV and CDR2 YYDKDF (reference sequence). The CDR3 contains 15 residues. V gave up 0 bases and J gave up 4 bases, with 11 bases separating them. CDR3 in amino acids: CATSREMDSSDTQYF. Here the CDR3 DNA reads TGTGCCACCAGCAGAGAAATGGATAGCTCAGATACGCAGTATTTT.

This clone occurred a few times. The chain has TRBV27 and TRBJ1-6; no firm D call. Deletions cut 3 bases from V and 8 bases from J, with 5 bases between. CDR3 size: 12 residues. Germline CDR1 and CDR2: MNHEY and SMNVEV (reference sequence). The CDR3 is CASSFFDSPLHF. Written as DNA, the CDR3 is TGTGCCAGCAGTTTCTTCGATTCACCCCTCCACTTT.

This clone was picked up a small number of times. The V gene is TRBV14, the J gene TRBJ2-5; D may be TRBD2 (6 bases). V lost 1 base to trimming and J lost 12 bases, with 15 bases between them. Germline lookup yields CDR1 SGHDN and CDR2 FVKESK. The length of the CDR3 is 13 residues. CDR3 protein: CASSQAVGGLEYF. The CDR3 DNA is TGTGCCAGCAGCCAAGCGGTCGGAGGGCTTGAGTACTTC.

This clone has a handful of counts. V usage is TRBV10-3 and J usage is TRBJ1-1; the D is unclear. Trimming shortened V by 6 bases and J by 3 bases, and 11 bases separated the two germline ends. CDR3 size: 13 residues. In germline, CDR1 is ENHRY, CDR2 SYGVKD. CDR3 loop: CAIRGREDTEAFF. The CDR3 nucleotides read TGTGCCATCAGAGGGCGGGAGGACACTGAAGCTTTCTTT.

This clone was recorded a few times. V usage is TRBV5-4 and J usage is TRBJ1-1; possibly TRBD1 for D (5 bases). V was clipped by 3 bases and J by 0 bases, with 15 bases between them. Germline V gene sequence: CDR1 SGHNT, CDR2 YYREEE (reference sequence). This CDR3 has 16 residues. The CDR3 sequence: CASSSVTVSLNTEAFF. CDR3 bases: TGTGCCAGCAGCTCCGTGACAGTTTCCTTGAACACTGAAGCTTTCTTT.

The sample holds a few counts of this clone. This rearrangement joins TRBV11-2 to TRBJ2-7, with 8 positions matching TRBD2. This CDR3 spans 14 amino acids. Losses at the gene ends were 5 bases for V and 3 bases for J; bases not matched to a gene: 6. Germline V gives CDR1 SGHAT, CDR2 FQNNGV. CDR3 amino acids: CASSMSGRGYEQYF. DNA for the CDR3: TGTGCCAGCAGCATGAGCGGGAGAGGCTACGAGCAGTACTTC. Full variable domain (missing parts from reference TRBV11-2 and TRBJ2-7): EAGVAQSPRYKIIEKRQSVAFWCNPISGHATLYWYQQILGQGPKLLIQFQNNGVVDDSQLPKDRFSAERLKGVDSTLKIQPAKLEDSAVYLCASSMSGRGYEQYFGPGTRLTVT.

This clone was picked up one time. The genes are TRBV7-9 and TRBJ1-5, with 7 nucleotides matching TRBD1. V lost 5 bases, J lost 7 bases, and 11 bases stayed unmatched. The CDR3 spans 15 residues. Germline V gene lookup returns CDR1 SEHNR and CDR2 FQNEAQ (reference sequence). This chain's CDR3 is CASSPNRGGIQPQHF. Here the CDR3 DNA reads TGTGCCAGCAGCCCTAACAGGGGTGGTATCCAGCCCCAGCATTTT. The full variable domain, completed using reference TRBV7-9 and TRBJ1-5, is DTGVSQNPRHKITKRGQNVTFRCDPISEHNRLYWYRQTLGQGPEFLTYFQNEAQLEKSRLLSDRFSAERPKGSFSTLEIQRTEQGDSAMYLCASSPNRGGIQPQHFGDGTRLSIL.

This clone has a single count. The chain has TRBV5-1 and TRBJ1-1, with D perhaps matching TRBD1 (5 bases). The germline V and J ends were trimmed by 1 base and 1 base, with 11 bases remaining between them. The CDR3 sequence is 15 residues long. CDR1 is SGHRS, CDR2 YFSETQ, per germline. CDR3 in amino acids: CASSLSGGTNTEAFF. The CDR3 DNA reads TGCGCCAGCAGCTTGTCTGGAGGGACGAACACTGAAGCTTTCTTT.

This clone has a single count. CDR3 nucleotide sequence: TGTGCCAGCAGCTTGGGTAGCGGGGCCCACACCGGGGAGCTGTTTTTT. Translated, it gives CASSLGSGAHTGELFF. The V call is TRBV5-4, the J call TRBJ2-2, with TRBD2 matching 8 bases. The CDR3 length is 16 residues. After removal of 0 bases from V and 3 bases from J, the junction contained 4 bases not matched to a gene. In germline, CDR1 is SGHNT, CDR2 YYREEE (reference sequence).

The V gene is TRBV28, the J gene TRBJ2-7; TRBD1 is a possible D gene (6 bases). The length of the CDR3 is 16 residues. Germline V lookup: CDR1 MDHEN, CDR2 SYDVKM. V lost 2 bases to trimming and J lost 4 bases, with 18 bases between them. CDR3 DNA sequence: TGTGCCAGCAGTTTAGTAGCCCGGGACATAATGTACGAGCAGTACTTC. Translated, it gives CASSLVARDIMYEQYF.

V gene TRBV5-1 combines with J gene TRBJ1-2; no firm D call. Germline CDR1 is SGHRS and CDR2 is YFSETQ. CDR3 size: 14 residues. V lost 0 bases, J lost 5 bases, and 11 bases lay in between. The CDR3 region has the DNA TGCGCCAGCAGCTTGGACAGCCTTAGTTATGGCTACACCTTC. It specifies CASSLDSLSYGYTF.

This rearrangement joins TRBV5-6 to TRBJ1-3; weak D call: TRBD1 (6 bases). Germline CDR1 is SGHDT and CDR2 is YYEEEE. Trimming took off 5 bases at V and 0 bases at J, with 9 bases between the two ends. The CDR3 covers 14 residues. The CDR3 sequence is CASSTGLSGNTIYF. In nucleotides, the CDR3 is TGTGCCAGCAGTACAGGGCTCTCTGGAAACACCATATATTTT.

The chain recombines TRBV7-9 with TRBJ1-2, with 7 bases matching TRBD1. This CDR3 contains 15 residues. V lost 1 base to trimming and J lost 2 bases; unmatched junction nucleotides: 4. Germline values: CDR1 SEHNR, CDR2 FQNEAQ (reference sequence). The chain's CDR3 is CASSLEQGKNYGYTF. As DNA, the CDR3 is TGTGCCAGCAGCTTAGAACAGGGGAAGAACTATGGCTACACCTTC.

CDR3 bases: TGTGCCAGCTCACCCTTCGGGACAGGGGGCGCCGAGACCCAGTACTTC. It is translated as CASSPFGTGGAETQYF. This chain connects TRBV18 to TRBJ2-5; 12 bases are a match to TRBD1. After removal of 3 bases from V and 5 bases from J, the junction contained 7 bases not matched to a gene. Looked up from germline, CDR1 is KGHSH and CDR2 is LQKENI. CDR3 length equals 16 residues. The variable domain in full, completed from reference TRBV18 and TRBJ2-5, reads NAGVMQNPRHLVRRRGQEARLRCSPMKGHSHVYWYRQLPEEGLKFMVYLQKENIIDESGMPKERFSAEFPKEGPSILRIQQVVRGDSAAYFCASSPFGTGGAETQYFGPGTRLLVL.

The chain is built from TRBV6-1 and TRBJ2-2; perhaps TRBD2 as D (6 bases). Germline V gene data show CDR1 as MNHNS and CDR2 as SASEGT. The V gene lost 6 bases and the J gene lost 4 bases, with 12 bases spanning the gap. The CDR3 is made up of 14 amino acids. For the CDR3, the DNA is TGTGCCAGCAGCTTGGGACTGAGCACCGGGGAGCTGTTTTTT. This sequence encodes CASSLGLSTGELFF.

The rearrangement joins TRBV5-1 to TRBJ2-7; 7 bases match TRBD2. The CDR3 sequence is 13 residues long. Trimming removed 4 bases from V and 2 bases from J; junction bases left unmatched: 3. The germline V gene has CDR1 SGHRS and CDR2 YFSETQ. CDR3 region: CASSRGEAYEQYF. The CDR3 DNA reads as TGCGCCAGCAGCCGGGGGGAAGCCTACGAGCAGTACTTC.